This T cell receptor beta chain was identified during a study of T-cell reconstitution after alpha-beta-depleted transplantation in children. General study findings and limits: Surviving recipient cells, namely T cells and thymic progenitors, were the source of high day-60 TCRbeta diversity in some patients. Reportedly, alpha-beta T cells present about two months post-transplant originated from several hundred expanded clones of graft origin.

Many counts were recorded for this clonotype. Its matching antigen is unknown. The CDR3 loop spans 14 amino acids. Germline V gene lookup returns CDR1 SGDLS and CDR2 YYNGEE. Trimming removed 0 bases at V and 6 bases at J, with 10 bases between. Unique molecular identifiers were used in preparing the TCRbeta library. A single record per CDR3 protein comes from TCRdb applying MiXCR to the PCR reads. The sample lists some 200,000 distinct CDR3 sequences; under 8.5% were seen once. This TCR derives from a male patient aged 2 to 9 who had a stem cell transplant for acute myeloid leukemia, so the T cells may come from the graft donor. Sample: PBMCs, mostly from graft donor cells, taken 360 days after TCRalphabeta/CD19-depleted stem cell transplant. The chain has TRBV9 and TRBJ2-1; D remains unclear. The CDR3 DNA reads as TGTGCCAGCAGCGTAGGTGGGTCCCTCAATGAGCAGTTCTTC. Amino acid sequence: CASSVGGSLNEQFF.